These 21 T cell receptor beta chains originate from one sample sequenced in a study of T cells in Graves' hyperthyroidism and ophthalmopathy. RNA transcripts provided the source from which TCR beta CDR3 regions were amplified. An initial round of RT-PCR targeting the TCR CDR3 relied on the HTBI primer set. One entry per CDR3 protein, called by TCRdb with MiXCR from the multiplex PCR reads. The sample lists around 690,000 distinct CDR3 sequences, 17% seen once, with 15% to 17% in the top ten. Material for sequencing was blood. The receptors shown here come from a man between 45 and 60 years old with Graves' hyperthyroidism.

This clonotype appeared many times. CDR3 sequence: CASSYRRQGRQPQHF. The CDR3 DNA reads TGTGCCAGCAGTTACCGGAGGCAGGGCCGACAGCCCCAGCATTTT. This chain links TRBV6-5 with TRBJ1-5, with D possibly being TRBD1 (5 bases). V was pared by 2 bases and J by 7 bases, with 15 bases between. The CDR3 loop spans 15 amino acids. Per the germline V gene, CDR1 is MNHEY and CDR2 is SVGAGI.

This clonotype was detected only a few times. V and J are TRBV5-6 and TRBJ2-3; D gene ambiguous. The CDR3 covers 15 residues. Germline loops: CDR1 SGHDT, CDR2 YYEEEE. Trimming pared 1 base from V and 1 base from J, leaving 10 bases between. CDR3 bases: TGTGCCAGCAGCTTGACCTTTTCGGGCACAGATACGCAGTATTTT. It encodes CASSLTFSGTDTQYF.

The CDR3 DNA sequence: TGTGCCAGCAGTGAGCGACAGGCCGGGACTAGCGGGATTTATGAGCAGTTCTTC. This translates into CASSERQAGTSGIYEQFF. This sequence joins TRBV25-1 and TRBJ2-1; 13 bases are shared with TRBD2. In germline, CDR1 is MGHDK, CDR2 SYGVNS. CDR3 length: 18 amino acids. V gave up 3 bases and J gave up 8 bases; unmatched junction bases: 13.

This clonotype was seen repeatedly, ten times or more. This chain joins TRBV20-1 and TRBJ1-4; tentatively, D is TRBD1 (5 bases). Per the germline V gene, CDR1 is DFQATT and CDR2 is SNEGSKA (reference sequence). This CDR3 contains 16 residues. V gave up 3 bases and J gave up 0 bases, with 14 bases separating them. DNA of the CDR3: TGCAGTGCTAGGGCGACAGCATATGCAACTAATGAAAAACTGTTTTTT. This translates into CSARATAYATNEKLFF.

This clonotype was seen a few times. The V and J genes are TRBV20-1 and TRBJ1-2; TRBD1 might be the D (5 bases). This CDR3 comprises 13 residues. Germline V CDR1 and CDR2: DFQATT, SNEGSKA (reference sequence). Trimming removed 6 bases from V and 2 bases from J, with 13 bases in between. CDR3 sequence (DNA): TGCAGTGCCCCGTCGCAGGGCAACTATGGCTACACCTTC. Amino acid sequence: CSAPSQGNYGYTF.

There are many counts of this clonotype. This sequence joins TRBV14 and TRBJ2-1; perhaps D is TRBD1 or TRBD2 (6 bases each). CDR3 length: 15 amino acids. Trimming took off 1 base at V and 2 bases at J, with 9 bases between the two ends. Germline V gene lookup returns CDR1 SGHDN and CDR2 FVKESK. CDR3 protein: CASSQVGGPYNEQFF. The CDR3 nucleotides are TGTGCCAGCAGCCAAGTGGGGGGCCCCTACAATGAGCAGTTCTTC.

The chain couples TRBV12-3 or TRBV12-4 to TRBJ2-1; tentatively, D is TRBD1 or TRBD2 (5 bases each). The CDR3 covers 15 residues. The V gene lost 2 bases and the J gene lost 6 bases, with 14 bases spanning the gap. CDR3 in DNA: TGTGCCAGCAGTTTAATGGGGGTCTCTCTCAATGAGCAGTTCTTC. Its translation: CASSLMGVSLNEQFF.

The rearrangement uses TRBV28 and TRBJ1-2, with TRBD1 as a possible D gene (5 bases). Trimming took off 7 bases at V and 0 bases at J, with 18 bases between the two ends. The CDR3 sequence is 16 residues long. CDR1 is MDHEN, CDR2 SYDVKM, per germline. CDR3 DNA: TGTGCCAGCAACCGGGACGCGGGCTCTCCTAACTATGGCTACACCTTC. Its translation is CASNRDAGSPNYGYTF.

The sample holds many counts of this clonotype. This rearrangement joins TRBV28 to TRBJ1-2; D unresolved. V lost 6 bases, J lost 7 bases, and 18 bases lay in between. Per the germline V gene, CDR1 is MDHEN and CDR2 is SYDVKM. This CDR3 has 14 amino acids. This CDR3 reads CASSQKKIYGGYTF. The DNA for the CDR3 is TGTGCCAGCAGCCAAAAGAAGATCTACGGTGGCTACACCTTC.

This clonotype has a count of ten or more. The chain joins TRBV6-1 to TRBJ2-7; 7 bases match TRBD2. The V and J ends lost 2 bases and 0 bases, in that order; junction bases with no gene match: 10. The CDR3 runs 17 residues. The germline gives CDR1 MNHNS, CDR2 SASEGT. The DNA for the CDR3 is TGTGCCAGCAGTGAAAGATCCAAGGCGGGAGCCTCCTACGAGCAGTACTTC. Its protein is CASSERSKAGASYEQYF.

This clonotype has a count of ten or more. The chain carries TRBV19 and TRBJ2-1, with 11 nucleotides matching TRBD2. The CDR3 is 15 amino acids. Germline CDR1 reads LNHDA; CDR2 reads SQIVND (reference sequence). Germline trimming cut 4 bases from V and 9 bases from J; bases unmatched to any gene: 8. CDR3: CASSTTSGSRIEQFF. CDR3 nucleotide sequence: TGTGCCAGTAGTACAACTAGCGGGAGTCGAATTGAGCAGTTCTTC.

This clonotype was seen many times. The rearrangement links TRBV7-2 to TRBJ1-5; 8 nucleotides match TRBD1. The germline V gene has CDR1 SGHTA and CDR2 FQGNSA. The CDR3 contains 15 residues. The V gene end was trimmed by 5 bases and the J gene end by 3 bases; junction bases not matched to a gene: 6. CDR3 residues: CASSLLTGVNQPQHF. CDR3 sequence (DNA): TGTGCCAGCAGCCTCCTGACAGGGGTCAATCAGCCCCAGCATTTT.

In this sample, this clonotype turned up many times. The J gene is TRBJ2-1, the V gene TRBV2, with D unclear. The ends were cut back, 3 bases at V and 6 bases at J, with 9 bases in the middle. The CDR3 spans 13 residues. The germline gives CDR1 SNHLY, CDR2 FYNNEI. CDR3 in DNA: TGTGCCAGCAGTGACCAGGTCCTCAATGAGCAGTTCTTC. Protein sequence: CASSDQVLNEQFF.

The gene calls are TRBV4-2 and TRBJ1-1, with a weak D call TRBD1 (5 bases). In germline, CDR1 is LGHNA, CDR2 YNFKEQ. The CDR3 covers 15 residues. V was cut by 0 bases and J by 1 base, with 9 bases left in between. The CDR3 bases are TGTGCCAGCAGCCAAGATCCCGGGGGGAACACTGAAGCTTTCTTT. Translation gives CASSQDPGGNTEAFF.

The table lists this clonotype with a few counts. The J gene is TRBJ2-1, the V gene TRBV5-4, with D possibly being TRBD2 (6 bases). The ends were cut back, 3 bases at V and 3 bases at J, with 22 bases in the middle. Germline V gene lookup returns CDR1 SGHNT and CDR2 YYREEE (reference sequence). The CDR3 is 18 amino acids. The CDR3 nucleotides are TGTGCCAGCAGCTCCCTCCCCCCCACAGCGGGTAACTACAATGAGCAGTTCTTC. Protein: CASSSLPPTAGNYNEQFF.

V and J are TRBV19 and TRBJ2-3; 16 nucleotides align to TRBD2. Trimming cost V 6 bases and J 2 bases; bases outside gene matches: 11. CDR3 length: 19 residues. Germline V gene lookup returns CDR1 LNHDA and CDR2 SQIVND (reference sequence). In DNA form, the CDR3 reads TGTGCCAGTAGCACCACCACGGGACTAGCGGGGGGGTACACAGATACGCAGTATTTT. Translating gives CASSTTTGLAGGYTDTQYF.

In its sample, this clonotype was seen many times. The junction departs from the called germline gene at one end, perhaps through a read error. The chain links TRBV5-1 to TRBJ1-1; the D gene is possibly TRBD1 (5 bases). Germline-derived CDR1 and CDR2 are SGHRS and YFSETQ. There are 14 residues in the CDR3. The DNA of the CDR3 is TGTGCCAGCAGCTTCCGAACAGGGAACACTGAAGCTTTCTTT. It codes for CASSFRTGNTEAFF.

This clonotype occurred many times. CDR3 residues: CASRRSLPIKRGTEAFF. DNA for the CDR3: TGTGCCAGCCGGCGCAGCCTGCCCATTAAACGGGGCACTGAAGCTTTCTTT. The chain combines TRBV2 with TRBJ1-1; D is unclear. This CDR3 is 17 amino acids long. Trimming cost V 8 bases and J 4 bases, with 26 bases left between them. Germline V lookup: CDR1 SNHLY, CDR2 FYNNEI.

This clonotype showed up many times. The CDR3 sequence is CAWSVLGAGELFF. The CDR3 region has the DNA TGTGCCTGGAGTGTTCTGGGAGCCGGGGAGCTGTTTTTT. This rearrangement joins TRBV30 to TRBJ2-2, with a possible D match to TRBD2 (5 bases). From germline, CDR1 is GTSNPN and CDR2 SVGIG (reference sequence). The CDR3 length is 13 residues. V was clipped by 0 bases and J by 6 bases, with 8 bases between them. The entire variable domain, with the rest obtained from reference TRBV30 and TRBJ2-2, is as follows: SQTIHQWPATLVQPVGSPLSLECTVEGTSNPNLYWYRQAAGRGLQLLFYSVGIGQISSEVPQNLSASRPQDRQFILSSKKLLLSDSGFYLCAWSVLGAGELFFGEGSRLTVL.

This clonotype was seen ten or more times. V usage is TRBV2 and J usage is TRBJ2-7; 7 bases agree with TRBD1. With V trimmed by 3 bases and J by 5 bases, 7 bases remained unmatched. Germline V gene lookup returns CDR1 SNHLY and CDR2 FYNNEI. This CDR3 has 14 amino acids. This CDR3 reads CASSDRQGNHEQYF. The CDR3, as DNA: TGTGCCAGCAGTGATAGACAGGGAAACCACGAGCAGTACTTC.

There are a few counts of this clonotype. This chain uses TRBV5-1 with TRBJ1-5; maybe TRBD1 (6 bases). The CDR3 has 15 residues. V was clipped by 4 bases and J by 2 bases, with 13 bases between them. CDR1 SGHRS and CDR2 YFSETQ come from the germline V gene. The CDR3 nucleotides are TGCGCCAGCAGCCAGACAGGTTCCGGCAATCAGCCCCAGCATTTT. Its translation is CASSQTGSGNQPQHF. The full variable domain, in which reference TRBV5-1 and TRBJ1-5 provide the parts outside the CDR3, is KAGVTQTPRYLIKTRGQQVTLSCSPISGHRSVSWYQQTPGQGLQFLFEYFSETQRNKGNFPGRFSGRQFSNSRSEMNVSTLELGDSALYLCASSQTGSGNQPQHFGDGTRLSIL.